The sequence of this T cell receptor beta chain was determined in a study of blood T cell repertoires in COVID-19 (dated by TCRdb to 2018 to 2020). The study in broad terms: Samples covering the acute and convalescent phases of COVID-19 were provided by collaborators in the United States, Italy and Spain. The prospective study material was composed of cDNA or gDNA derived from T cells, B-cell-depleted T cells, or PBMCs. Subjects who had been exposed to COVID-19, were actively infected with it, or had recovered from it provided the deeply sampled blood TCRbeta repertoires that made up the dataset. The repertoires were released in a freely available public database intended as a resource for research on the immune response to SARS-CoV-2. The samples were drawn from the first 160 participants of the ongoing ImmuneRACE study and from 950 to 1,500 subjects provided by 6 global collaborators. Sample metadata almost always included a de-identified subject ID, COVID-19 status, age in years and sex. HLA class I and class II types, where available, came from metadata supplied by the sample provider rather than from assay-based typing. What the study reported, not specific to this receptor: The amount of clinical and demographic metadata varied by source and participant and was provided uncurated.

Including the terminal cysteine and phenylalanine, the CDR3 comprises 14 residues. Solely the CDR3 DNA is kept, with 42 bases framed from the first base. CDR1 and CDR2, looked up from the germline V gene (reference sequence), are LNHDA and SQIVND. V loses 5 bases, J loses 10 bases, and the germline ends lie 18 bases apart. Whole blood was collected in K2EDTA tubes by collaborating institutions according to the institutions' own protocols. For TCRbeta analysis, collaborators shipped samples as frozen whole blood, isolated PBMCs, or DNA extracted from either of those sample types. This clone was recorded once. What this receptor recognizes is not known. No quality values exist for individual bases; no much larger clone is one base distant. TCRbeta CDR3 regions were amplified from genomic DNA using the immunoSEQ Assay, a bias-controlled multiplex PCR. Per the source publication's procedure: The number of nucleated cells in each sample was estimated from the amplification of reference gene primers within the assay. Sequence reads were collapsed and filtered to measure the absolute abundance of every unique TCRbeta CDR3 rearrangement. Productive Simpson clonality was computed per sample as the square root of Simpson's diversity index over productive rearrangements. Held by TCRdb, this immuneACCESS table contains in-frame sequences only and omits some clones. Under half of the omission traces to an unresolved V gene where checked; the cause of the rest is unknown. That table gives V, J and clone size, and the DNA gave D and trimming. This sample holds more than 35,000 clones; around 73% were observed only once. Over 15% of the sample comes from the top ten.

Recombination connected TRBV19 to TRBJ1-5; TRBD1 could be the D gene, as 6 bases match. The sequenced sample was peripheral blood. The TCR comes from a man between 65 and 80 years old with acute or convalescent COVID-19. CDR3 sequence: CASSGGQGFEPQHF. In nucleotides, the sequence is TGTGCCAGTAGTGGGGGACAAGGTTTTGAACCCCAGCATTTT.